This note documents a single T cell receptor (beta chain) sequence. What it binds is not known. CDR3 regions were amplified by Arm-PCR using iRepertoire HTBI primers to build TCR beta libraries. Each CDR3 protein is one row after TCRdb ran MiXCR on the multiplex PCR reads. In the table there are around 330,000 distinct CDR3 sequences, 15% to 20% of which are singletons. Germline V CDR1 and CDR2: SGHAT, FQNNGV. With 6 bases clipped from V and 8 bases from J, the junction kept 10 bases outside the gene matches. This CDR3 has 15 residues. This entry belongs to a study of regulatory T cells in long-lasting Graves disease. At the level of the study: Newly diagnosed Graves' patients had under 3 months of antithyroid drugs.

General study findings and limits: Patients with persistent disease showed a bias toward TRBV28, TRBJ1-2 and TRBJ2-5. Persistent cases of Graves' showed reduced TCR diversity relative to newly diagnosed patients.

Time point here: newly diagnosed GD, antithyroid drugs for less than 3 months. PBMCs provided the RNA from which the TCR library was made. The chain joins TRBV11-2 to TRBJ2-1; 10 bases map to TRBD2. The sequences come from peripheral blood mononuclear cells (PBMCs), collected at new diagnosis, from a patient treated with antithyroid drugs. This clonotype was obtained from a female donor with Graves disease. The chain's CDR3 is CASSPRGTSVDEQFF. Written as DNA, the CDR3 is TGTGCCAGCAGTCCCCGTGGGACTAGCGTGGATGAGCAGTTCTTC.